The 9 T cell receptor beta chains given below trace back to one sample, sequenced in a study of OX40 agonist ivuxolimab in advanced cancers. The data were produced by immunoSEQ multiplex PCR, yet TCRdb's version contains in-frame clones alone and is incomplete. This repertoire shows some 10,000 clones, around 79% found once; its top ten account for approximately 40%. Specimen: CD4+ or CD8+ T cells sorted from blood, collected in a trial of the OX40 agonist ivuxolimab. Receptors were obtained from an adult with an advanced solid tumor such as melanoma, head and neck, liver or kidney cancer.

V usage is TRBV4-3 and J usage is TRBJ1-2; TRBD1 matches 7 bases. Germline trimming cut 4 bases from V and 5 bases from J; bases unmatched to any gene: 7. The CDR3 totals 14 residues. Germline assignment: CDR1 LGHNA and CDR2 YSLEER. The CDR3 loop reads CASSRGQEKYGYTF. In nucleotides, the CDR3 is TGCGCCAGCAGCCGTGGACAGGAGAAATATGGCTACACCTTC.

The chain couples TRBV6-4 to TRBJ2-2; 9 nucleotides match TRBD1. J was trimmed by 3 bases and V by 6 bases; bases with no gene match: 2. There are 14 residues in the CDR3. Germline CDR1 MRHNA, CDR2 SNTAGT. The CDR3 loop reads CASRQGADTGELFF. Written as DNA, the CDR3 is TGTGCCAGCAGACAGGGGGCGGACACCGGGGAGCTGTTTTTT.

CDR3 sequence reads: CATSGTSPQETQYF. CDR3 bases: TGTGCCACCAGCGGAACTAGCCCCCAAGAGACCCAGTACTTC. V is TRBV15 and J is TRBJ2-5; D possibly corresponds to TRBD2 (6 bases). CDR1 is LNHNV and CDR2 is YYDKDF in the germline V gene (reference sequence). The ends were cut back, 5 bases at V and 1 base at J, with 11 bases in the middle. The CDR3 consists of 14 residues. Looking up the rest from reference TRBV15 and TRBJ2-5 gives the full variable domain: DAMVIQNPRYQVTQFGKPVTLSCSQTLNHNVMYWYQQKSSQAPKLLFHYYDKDFNNEADTPDNFQSRRPNTSFCFLDIRSPGLGDTAMYLCATSGTSPQETQYFGPGTRLLVL.

By share, this clone ranks as medium-sized (0.01 to 0.1%). The V and J genes are TRBV28 and TRBJ1-2; D is unclear. Trimming left V 4 bases short and J 1 base short, with 13 bases between. Germline loops: CDR1 MDHEN, CDR2 SYDVKM. CDR3 size: 15 residues. The CDR3 reads CASSSRRRYNYGYTF. CDR3 DNA: TGTGCCAGCAGTTCCCGTCGGAGGTATAACTATGGCTACACCTTC.

The rearrangement uses TRBV27 and TRBJ2-1; 7 bases are shared with TRBD2. V lost 5 bases, J lost 9 bases, and 16 bases stayed unmatched. CDR3 size: 16 residues. Looked up from germline, CDR1 is MNHEY and CDR2 is SMNVEV (reference sequence). The CDR3 DNA sequence: TGTGCCAGCAGTCCCTCTGCGGGAGAGGCTTTTACTGAGCAGTTCTTC. Its protein is CASSPSAGEAFTEQFF.

The V call is TRBV27, the J call TRBJ1-2; 8 bases are a match to TRBD1. Trimming took 6 bases from V and 7 from J; bases not matched to a gene: 10. The CDR3 spans 14 residues. Germline assignment: CDR1 MNHEY and CDR2 SMNVEV (reference sequence). In nucleotides, the CDR3 is TGTGCCAGCAGCTCCGGGACAGGCCGACTTGGCTACACCTTC. Protein product: CASSSGTGRLGYTF.

The V call is TRBV9, the J call TRBJ2-2; D not resolved. CDR1 is SGDLS, CDR2 YYNGEE, per germline. This CDR3 spans 12 amino acids. The ends were cut back, 2 bases at V and 7 bases at J, with 6 bases in the middle. CDR3 sequence (DNA): TGTGCCAGCAGCGTTGTGGGCGGGGAGCTGTTTTTT. Protein product: CASSVVGGELFF.

The chain links TRBV25-1 to TRBJ2-7; D call uncertain. The CDR3 is 14 residues long. Trimming cost V 6 bases and J 0 bases, with 12 bases left between them. In germline, CDR1 is MGHDK, CDR2 SYGVNS. The CDR3, as DNA: TGTGCCAGCAGCCGACCGACGTACTCCTACGAGCAGTACTTC. Its translation is CASSRPTYSYEQYF.

In DNA, the CDR3 is TGCGCCAGCAGCCTGACCCTAACTAGCCCGTACAATGAGCAGTTCTTC. Translating gives CASSLTLTSPYNEQFF. The V gene is TRBV4-3, the J gene TRBJ2-1; a weak D match, TRBD2 (6 bases). The CDR3 length is 16 residues. Per germline, CDR1 LGHNA and CDR2 YSLEER. Trimming left V 4 bases short and J 4 bases short, with 17 bases between.